The 3 T cell receptor beta chains given below trace back to one sample, sequenced in a study of cytomegalovirus exposure and HLA in healthy donors. Sequencing was performed with immunoSEQ multiplex PCR; in TCRdb, only in-frame clones are kept and a portion is missing. The sample records over 50,000 clones, 85% to 95% being singletons. Sequencing input: PBMCs. The receptors were gathered from a man younger than 35 in good health and CMV-seropositive.

The genes are TRBV4-1 and TRBJ2-3; 8 bases map to TRBD2. The CDR3 spans 17 residues. The germline gives CDR1 MGHRA, CDR2 YSYEKL. The trim removed 2 bases at V and 5 bases at J, leaving 12 bases unmatched. The CDR3 region has the DNA TGCGCCAGCAGCCAAACCGGGGGGGCCACAGGAGTAGATACGCAGTATTTT. It codes for CASSQTGGATGVDTQYF.

The rearrangement links TRBV28 to TRBJ2-7; D might be TRBD2 (6 bases). Trimming cost V 8 bases and J 3 bases, with 11 bases left between them. Germline lookup yields CDR1 MDHEN and CDR2 SYDVKM. The CDR3 is 12 residues long. The CDR3: CASGGTYYEQYF. CDR3 coding DNA: TGTGCCAGCGGAGGGACTTACTACGAGCAGTACTTC.

The chain has TRBV2 and TRBJ2-2, with a tentative D call TRBD1 (5 bases). The ends were cut back, 7 bases at V and 0 bases at J, with 15 bases in the middle. CDR1 and CDR2 from the germline V gene are SNHLY and FYNNEI. This CDR3 has 16 amino acids. The CDR3 spells CASILPDKANTGELFF. The CDR3 DNA sequence: TGTGCCAGCATTCTACCGGACAAAGCGAACACCGGGGAGCTGTTTTTT.